This entry lists 4 T cell receptor beta chains sequenced from one sample in a study of T-cell reconstitution after alpha-beta-depleted transplantation in children. Unique molecular identifiers were used to barcode this TCRbeta library. TCRdb reprocessed the PCR reads with MiXCR, giving one entry per CDR3 protein. The sample contains some 200,000 distinct CDR3 sequences, 6.3% of which appear only once. Source: PBMCs, taken before TCRalphabeta/CD19-depleted stem cell transplant. The receptors were gathered from a girl under three years old with combined immunodeficiency, due to receive a stem cell transplant.

This clonotype was recorded many times. The chain combines TRBV7-9 with TRBJ2-1; either TRBD1 or TRBD2 may supply D (5 bases each). This CDR3 spans 16 amino acids. V was cut by 5 bases and J by 3 bases, with 17 bases left in between. CDR1 and CDR2 from the germline V gene are SEHNR and FQNEAQ (reference sequence). DNA for the CDR3: TGTGCCAGCAGCCCCATCCTGGGGGATCTCTACAATGAGCAGTTCTTC. It translates to CASSPILGDLYNEQFF. Full variable domain (remainder filled in from reference TRBV7-9 and TRBJ2-1): DTGVSQNPRHKITKRGQNVTFRCDPISEHNRLYWYRQTLGQGPEFLTYFQNEAQLEKSRLLSDRFSAERPKGSFSTLEIQRTEQGDSAMYLCASSPILGDLYNEQFFGPGTRLTVL.

This clonotype showed up many times. This CDR3 is CATSDLWTGEAFF. The CDR3 region has the DNA TGTGCCACCAGTGATTTGTGGACAGGAGAAGCTTTCTTT. V gene TRBV24-1 combines with J gene TRBJ1-1, with 7 bases fitting TRBD1. The trim removed 0 bases at V and 8 bases at J, leaving 2 bases unmatched. Germline CDR1 reads KGHDR; CDR2 reads SFDVKD. This CDR3 comprises 13 residues.

This clonotype has at least ten counts. J is TRBJ2-1 and V is TRBV4-2; 14 bases map to TRBD2. The CDR3 covers 18 residues. Germline loops: CDR1 LGHNA, CDR2 YNFKEQ. V dropped 1 base and J dropped 5; count of bases not matched to a gene: 7. The CDR3 reads CASSQGTPGLAGDNEQFF. In DNA form, the CDR3 reads TGTGCCAGCAGCCAAGGAACACCGGGACTAGCGGGGGACAATGAGCAGTTCTTC.

Ten or more counts support this clonotype. This chain joins TRBV20-1 and TRBJ2-7, with D hard to call. The V gene's germline CDR1 is DFQATT and CDR2 SNEGSKA (reference sequence). Between the trimmed V and J ends, which lost 0 bases and 0 bases, there was a span of 9 bases. There are 14 residues in the CDR3. CDR3 loop: CSARDGYLSYEQYF. CDR3 sequence (DNA): TGCAGTGCTAGAGATGGATACCTCTCCTACGAGCAGTACTTC.